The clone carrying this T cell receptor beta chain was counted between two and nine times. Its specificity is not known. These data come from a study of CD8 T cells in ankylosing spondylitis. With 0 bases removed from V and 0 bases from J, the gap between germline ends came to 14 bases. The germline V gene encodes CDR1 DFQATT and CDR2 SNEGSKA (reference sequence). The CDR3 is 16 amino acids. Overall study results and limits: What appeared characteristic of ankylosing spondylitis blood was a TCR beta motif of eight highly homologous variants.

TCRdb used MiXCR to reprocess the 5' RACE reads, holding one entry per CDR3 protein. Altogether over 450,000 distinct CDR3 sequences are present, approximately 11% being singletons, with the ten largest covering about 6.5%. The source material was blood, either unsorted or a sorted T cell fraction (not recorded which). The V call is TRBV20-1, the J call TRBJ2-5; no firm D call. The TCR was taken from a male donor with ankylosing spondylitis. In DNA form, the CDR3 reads TGCAGTGCTAGAGATGGGATAGGTATGAACCAAGAGACCCAGTACTTC. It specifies CSARDGIGMNQETQYF.